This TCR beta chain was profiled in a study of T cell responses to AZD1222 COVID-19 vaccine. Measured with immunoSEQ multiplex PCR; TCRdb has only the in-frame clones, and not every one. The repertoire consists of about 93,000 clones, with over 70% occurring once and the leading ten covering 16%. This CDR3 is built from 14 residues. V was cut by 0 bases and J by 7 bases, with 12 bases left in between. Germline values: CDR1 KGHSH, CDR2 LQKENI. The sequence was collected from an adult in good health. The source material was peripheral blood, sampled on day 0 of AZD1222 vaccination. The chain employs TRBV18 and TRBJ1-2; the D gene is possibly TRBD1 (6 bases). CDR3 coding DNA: TGTGCCAGCTCACCACCGGGCAGGGGAGGTGGCTACACCTTC. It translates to CASSPPGRGGGYTF.